The clone carrying this TCR beta chain was observed at least ten times. The target antigen is unknown. The CDR3 end is not reached by the read, which stops 3 residues before it; the germline J gene fills it in. The data stem from a study of T cell clonality in common variable immunodeficiency. Study-wide results and limits: Fewer TCRbeta clones were shared among CVID subjects than controls. CVID patient heterogeneity limited repertoire-clinical complication correlations.

Control and CVID samples contributed equal amounts of genomic DNA. Repertoires were generated with immunoSEQ multiplex PCR, while TCRdb's copy carries only in-frame clones and drops some. This sample has about 39,000 clones, each found more than once. The CDR3 sequence is 13 residues long. Germline CDR1 and CDR2: DFQATT and SNEGSKA (reference sequence). Trimming removed 6 bases from V and 2 bases from J; junction bases left unmatched: 6. This sequence originates from a person aged 18 to 75 in good health. Material for sequencing was peripheral blood mononuclear cells. The chain couples TRBV20-1 to TRBJ2-7, with 8 bases identical to TRBD1. The CDR3 sequence is CSARTGNPYEQYF. CDR3 DNA (partial): TGCAGTGCAAGGACAGGGAACCCCTACGAG.